The TCR beta chain described here comes from a study of CXCR3-negative and CXCR3-positive naive CD8 T cells. A remark on this clonotype: What it recognizes is unknown.

UMI-labeled 5' RACE TRB cDNA libraries were prepared from the cells. TCRdb reprocessed the 5' RACE reads and reports one entry per CDR3 protein, with no DNA. The ten most abundant clones cover approximately 0.3% of a sample with some 130,000 distinct CDR3 sequences. Triplicate sorts of 300,000 cells per CD8+ subset. Regarding the study as a whole: Diversity ran similarly high across both naive subsets but far lower in memory CD8+ cells.

Germline V lookup: CDR1 SGHDN, CDR2 FVKESK. This CDR3 comprises 21 residues. The clonotype comes from a human donor in good health. Some clones in this sample may be carry-over from other donors' samples. This sequence joins TRBV14 and TRBJ2-1; TCRdb outputs TRBD1, but without DNA this stays unchecked. The specimen sequenced was naive CXCR3- CD8+ T cells from blood. As to subset: CD45RO-CCR7+CD27+CD95- naive CD8+ T cells lacking CXCR3 (TNR3-). CDR3 residues: CASSPQEGTDPTYYLSNEQFF.